The 12 T cell receptor beta chains presented below share a single source sample, sequenced in a study of cytomegalovirus exposure and HLA in healthy donors. PCR used 60 Vbeta primers and 13 Jbeta primers. The data were produced by immunoSEQ multiplex PCR, yet TCRdb's version contains in-frame clones alone and is incomplete. Of about 170,000 clones listed, around 85% are singletons. Sequencing was done on a sample of PBMCs. Receptors originate from a boy aged 2 to 9 in good health and CMV-seronegative.

The chain combines TRBV7-9 with TRBJ1-4; a weak D match, TRBD1 (5 bases). This CDR3 has 15 residues. V lost 1 base, J lost 8 bases, and 14 bases lay in between. Germline V gene data show CDR1 as SEHNR and CDR2 as FQNEAQ (reference sequence). As DNA, the CDR3 is TGTGCCAGCAGCTTAGGCGGGACCCGGAGCGAAAAACTGTTTTTT. Protein sequence: CASSLGGTRSEKLFF. Filled out from reference TRBV7-9 and TRBJ1-4, the complete variable domain reads DTGVSQNPRHKITKRGQNVTFRCDPISEHNRLYWYRQTLGQGPEFLTYFQNEAQLEKSRLLSDRFSAERPKGSFSTLEIQRTEQGDSAMYLCASSLGGTRSEKLFFGSGTQLSVL.

V usage is TRBV18 and J usage is TRBJ2-5; 11 bases are shared with TRBD2. Trimming took 4 bases from V and 3 from J; bases not matched to a gene: 4. The V gene's germline CDR1 is KGHSH and CDR2 LQKENI. This CDR3 contains 15 residues. The DNA for the CDR3 is TGTGCCAGCTCACATGAACTAGCGGGGGAAGAGACCCAGTACTTC. It encodes CASSHELAGEETQYF.

The chain joins TRBV7-8 to TRBJ2-7; possible D gene TRBD1, 5 bases. This CDR3 contains 15 residues. V gave up 0 bases and J gave up 4 bases, with 13 bases separating them. Germline loops: CDR1 SGHVS, CDR2 FQNEAQ. The CDR3 sequence is CASSLAGVGTYEQYF. The CDR3 DNA is TGTGCCAGCAGCTTAGCAGGGGTCGGTACGTACGAGCAGTACTTC.

This clone was seen a handful of times. This chain joins TRBV6-1 and TRBJ2-1; D remains ambiguous. Germline CDR1 and CDR2: MNHNS and SASEGT. This CDR3 comprises 16 residues. Trimming cost V 4 bases and J 0 bases, with 13 bases left between them. The CDR3 sequence is CASSVVGGSSYNEQFF. The CDR3, as DNA: TGTGCCAGCAGTGTTGTTGGCGGAAGCTCCTACAATGAGCAGTTCTTC.

This CDR3 is CASSLVRGGLSYGYTF. CDR3 DNA sequence: TGTGCCAGCAGCTTGGTCCGGGGGGGTTTAAGCTATGGCTACACCTTC. The chain joins TRBV5-6 to TRBJ1-2; TRBD1 might be the D (5 bases). V was trimmed by 0 bases and J by 4 bases, leaving 16 bases between them. This CDR3 comprises 16 residues. Germline CDR1 SGHDT, CDR2 YYEEEE.

This clone was observed a single time. The rearrangement uses TRBV5-1 and TRBJ2-1; TRBD2 matches 12 bases. Trimming cost V 5 bases and J 0 bases; bases outside gene matches: 9. Germline-derived CDR1 and CDR2 are SGHRS and YFSETQ. The CDR3 length is 18 residues. The CDR3 bases are TGCGCCAGCAGTTTCGGACTAGCGGGGCTCAGCTCCTACAATGAGCAGTTCTTC. This gives the protein CASSFGLAGLSSYNEQFF.

In this sample, this clone turned up a few times. The chain couples TRBV6-5 to TRBJ2-2; 8 positions match TRBD2. The CDR3 sequence is 15 residues long. The V segment lost 6 bases and the J segment 0 bases; nucleotides outside the gene matches: 3. CDR1 is MNHEY, CDR2 SVGAGI, per germline. CDR3 residues: CASRISGANTGELFF. The CDR3 bases are TGTGCCAGCAGAATTAGCGGGGCGAACACCGGGGAGCTGTTTTTT.

The rearrangement joins TRBV7-9 to TRBJ1-1; possible D gene TRBD1, 6 bases. Germline CDR1 is SEHNR and CDR2 is FQNEAQ (reference sequence). The CDR3 spans 15 residues. V lost 5 bases, J lost 4 bases, and 17 bases lay in between. DNA of the CDR3: TGTGCCAGCAGCACGGGGGGCCTCAAGAGCACTGAAGCTTTCTTT. Its translation: CASSTGGLKSTEAFF.

This rearrangement joins TRBV27 to TRBJ2-3, with 8 bases identical to TRBD2. Trimming removed 2 bases from V and 11 bases from J; junction bases left unmatched: 3. CDR3 length equals 12 residues. The germline V gene encodes CDR1 MNHEY and CDR2 SMNVEV (reference sequence). The CDR3 region has the DNA TGTGCCAGCAGTTTACTCGGGGGGGAGCAGTATTTT. This sequence encodes CASSLLGGEQYF.

In regard to this clone: The junction and the germline gene differ at one end; a read error may be behind it. V usage is TRBV7-9 and J usage is TRBJ2-1; TRBD1 might be the D (5 bases). CDR3 length equals 13 residues. Per the germline V gene, CDR1 is SEHNR and CDR2 is FQNEAQ (reference sequence). The CDR3 DNA follows: TGTTCCAGCAGCTCCGACAGACTCCGCGAGCAGTTCTTC. Protein sequence: CSSSSDRLREQFF.

The gene calls are TRBV5-4 and TRBJ1-1, with D unresolved. Trimming cost V 4 bases and J 4 bases, with 17 bases left between them. The CDR3 has 15 residues. Germline CDR1 reads SGHNT; CDR2 reads YYREEE (reference sequence). The DNA for the CDR3 is TGTGCCAGCAGCGGGAAGGAGGGTTGGAGCACTGAAGCTTTCTTT. This encodes CASSGKEGWSTEAFF.

The chain couples TRBV10-3 to TRBJ2-3, with D perhaps matching TRBD1 (6 bases). V lost 4 bases and J 1 base, leaving 21 bases between the germline ends. Germline CDR1 and CDR2: ENHRY and SYGVKD. CDR3 length: 18 amino acids. As DNA, the CDR3 is TGTGCCATCAGTGTGAAGATAAACAGGGATATGGGCACAGATACGCAGTATTTT. Translating gives CAISVKINRDMGTDTQYF.